This TCR beta chain was captured in a study of blood T cell repertoires in COVID-19. For the study at large: The samples span acute and convalescent COVID-19 from the United States, Italy and Spain. In each case, the material was cDNA or gDNA derived from T cells, B-cell-depleted T cells, or PBMCs.

Clones were read by immunoSEQ multiplex PCR, and TCRdb kept only the in-frame ones, dropping some. The table includes some 250,000 clones, around 84% detected once. The clonotype originates from a woman aged 18-35 years with acute or convalescent COVID-19. The sequenced sample consisted of peripheral blood.

The CDR3 reads CATRTGNTGELFF. DNA of the CDR3: TGTGCCACCAGAACAGGGAACACCGGGGAGCTGTTTTTT. The chain has TRBV24-1 and TRBJ2-2; D possibly corresponds to TRBD1 (5 bases). CDR1 and CDR2 (germline): KGHDR, SFDVKD. V lost 7 bases and J 1 base, leaving 6 bases between the germline ends. The CDR3 extends over 13 amino acids.